This T cell receptor beta chain was sequenced for a study of Ad26.COV2.S vaccination and SARS-CoV-2 variants. Study overall: Donor had been placed in the Ad26.COV2.S arm of the COV1001 trial. Whole-study findings and limits: Non-spike TCR breadth was similar in vaccine and placebo recipients. Participants in the vaccine arm had higher spike-specific TCR breadth; placebo recipients had lower. Total responses of T cells may have been underestimated by the analyses of TCR breadth and depth.

V was shortened by 4 bases and J by 1 base, with 13 bases between the two germline ends. CDR1 is LGHDT and CDR2 is YNNKEL in the germline V gene (reference sequence). CDR3 length: 15 amino acids. TCRdb's copy holds only in-frame clones and misses some; the assay was immunoSEQ multiplex PCR. The sample holds around 300,000 clones, about 86% seen once. With regard to this clone: Its antigen is still unknown.

Treatment indicated: around 19 received Ad26.COV2.S at low or high dose, single or two shots; 5 received placebo; per-sample allocation not given. Sampling was performed 63 days after the first vaccine or placebo injection. The receptor comes from a person between 18 and 65 years old who received the Ad26.COV2.S COVID-19 vaccine or a placebo. The chain uses TRBV3-1 (or the pseudogene TRBV3-2) and TRBJ1-1; D is ambiguous. The input for sequencing was peripheral blood, taken in a trial of Ad26.COV2.S vaccine versus placebo. The CDR3 sequence is CASSPFEQKNTEAFF. The CDR3 DNA sequence: TGTGCCAGCAGCCCATTTGAACAGAAGAACACTGAAGCTTTCTTT.